This entry lists 4 T cell receptor beta chains sequenced from one sample in a study of cytomegalovirus exposure and HLA in healthy donors. A multiplex PCR was run with 60 Vbeta primers and 13 Jbeta primers. Profiling relied on immunoSEQ multiplex PCR, and the TCRdb table lists in-frame clones only, not all of them. The sample carries 200,000 or so clones, approximately 83% recorded once. Sequencing was done on a sample of PBMCs. The receptors were gathered from a boy younger than 10 in good health and CMV-seronegative.

V usage is TRBV7-9 and J usage is TRBJ1-2, with D hard to call. Germline V gene lookup returns CDR1 SEHNR and CDR2 FQNEAQ (reference sequence). This CDR3 is 14 amino acids long. The germline V and J ends were trimmed by 7 bases and 7 bases, with 19 bases remaining between them. The CDR3 here is CASTQWAGPAGYTF. The CDR3 DNA is TGTGCCAGCACCCAATGGGCAGGCCCGGCTGGCTACACCTTC. Combining the CDR3 with reference TRBV7-9 and TRBJ1-2 gives the whole variable domain DTGVSQNPRHKITKRGQNVTFRCDPISEHNRLYWYRQTLGQGPEFLTYFQNEAQLEKSRLLSDRFSAERPKGSFSTLEIQRTEQGDSAMYLCASTQWAGPAGYTFGSGTRLTVV.

The chain uses TRBV25-1 and TRBJ2-1, with 7 bases lining up with TRBD2. Germline CDR1 MGHDK, CDR2 SYGVNS. The CDR3 runs to 15 residues. V trimming: 2 bases; J trimming: 8 bases; junction bases outside the gene matches: 9. The CDR3 loop reads CASSERPGTIHEQFF. The CDR3, as DNA: TGTGCCAGCAGTGAACGGCCTGGGACTATCCATGAGCAGTTCTTC.

This chain links TRBV5-1 with TRBJ2-3; D may be TRBD2 (5 bases). Trimming took 5 bases from V and 2 from J, leaving 12 bases between them. The CDR3 spans 14 residues. Germline loops: CDR1 SGHRS, CDR2 YFSETQ. The CDR3 protein is CASRVAYVTDTQYF. DNA of the CDR3: TGCGCCAGCAGAGTAGCGTACGTCACAGATACGCAGTATTTT.

The genes are TRBV30 and TRBJ2-1, with TRBD2 matching over 12 bases. Germline V gene data show CDR1 as GTSNPN and CDR2 as SVGIG (reference sequence). This CDR3 is 16 amino acids long. V dropped 0 bases and J dropped 8; count of bases not matched to a gene: 8. The CDR3: CAWSVLQLAGGDEQFF. DNA for the CDR3: TGTGCCTGGAGTGTACTCCAGCTAGCGGGGGGGGATGAGCAGTTCTTC.